These 15 T cell receptor beta chains were sequenced from one sample in a study of long-term antiretroviral therapy in people with HIV. The assay, immunoSEQ v3.0, was run at survey level. Produced via immunoSEQ multiplex PCR; TCRdb's table is partial and in-frame only. Here the sample spans some 15,000 clones, more than 70% being singletons. Material: unsorted PBMCs, obtained 0.5 years before starting antiretroviral therapy. These receptors all stem from a woman in her forties with HIV.

This clone was recorded once. The chain is built from TRBV7-2 and TRBJ1-5; 11 bases are a match to TRBD1. Germline CDR1 reads SGHTA; CDR2 reads FQGNSA. There are 16 residues in the CDR3. The ends lost 5 bases at V and 9 bases at J; junction bases unmatched: 12. The CDR3 DNA reads TGTGCCAGCAGCCGGACAGGGGGCCAGACCACGAGGCCCCAGCATTTT. Translating it yields CASSRTGGQTTRPQHF.

The CDR3 nucleotides are TGTGCCAGCAGCATGAGGGGGGGAAGTGAAACCGGGGAGCTGTTTTTT. This sequence encodes CASSMRGGSETGELFF. The chain recombines TRBV5-4 with TRBJ2-2; D may be TRBD2 (7 bases). CDR3 length: 16 residues. CDR1 is SGHNT and CDR2 is YYREEE in the germline V gene (reference sequence). Trimming removed 4 bases at V and 5 bases at J, with 18 bases between.

CDR3 DNA: TGCGCCAGCAGTGAGTCCCAGAGCACAGATACGCAGTATTTT. The encoded protein is CASSESQSTDTQYF. The chain couples TRBV10-1 to TRBJ2-3; D is unclear. V lost 0 bases and J lost 0, with 4 bases in between. The CDR3 is 14 amino acids. CDR1 and CDR2 from the germline V gene are WNHNN and SYGVQD (reference sequence).

The chain carries TRBV5-1 and TRBJ2-5; 10 positions agree with TRBD1. Germline lookup yields CDR1 SGHRS and CDR2 YFSETQ. The CDR3 has 15 residues. The V gene end was trimmed by 0 bases and the J gene end by 5 bases; junction bases not matched to a gene: 4. The CDR3 spells CASSLGQGALETQYF. For the CDR3, the DNA is TGCGCCAGCAGCTTGGGACAGGGGGCGTTGGAGACCCAGTACTTC.

The rearrangement uses TRBV5-4 and TRBJ2-7; TRBD1 matches 12 bases. With V trimmed by 4 bases and J by 7 bases, 9 bases remained unmatched. There are 15 residues in the CDR3. From germline, CDR1 is SGHNT and CDR2 YYREEE (reference sequence). The CDR3 loop is CASSPPGTGGGEQYF. The CDR3 DNA reads as TGTGCCAGCAGCCCACCCGGGACAGGGGGCGGTGAGCAGTACTTC.

The sample holds one count of this clone. The chain joins TRBV27 to TRBJ1-1; D remains ambiguous. Germline V gene sequence: CDR1 MNHEY, CDR2 SMNVEV (reference sequence). Trimming removed 2 bases at V and 4 bases at J, with 11 bases between. The CDR3 runs to 14 residues. The CDR3 spells CASSLSWRGTEAFF. DNA for the CDR3: TGTGCCAGCAGTTTAAGTTGGCGTGGCACTGAAGCTTTCTTT.

The CDR3: CASSFTGQPQHF. CDR3 bases: TGTGCCAGCAGTTTTACGGGTCAGCCCCAGCATTTT. V usage is TRBV27 and J usage is TRBJ1-5; D is unresolved. Germline CDR1 is MNHEY and CDR2 is SMNVEV (reference sequence). With 3 bases removed from V and 6 bases from J, the gap between germline ends came to 6 bases. The CDR3 length is 12 residues.

This sequence joins TRBV27 and TRBJ2-7; no reliable D call. Germline V lookup: CDR1 MNHEY, CDR2 SMNVEV (reference sequence). V was cut by 3 bases and J by 0 bases, with 9 bases left in between. The CDR3 is 14 residues long. The CDR3 bases are TGTGCCAGCAGTTTGAAACTAAACTCCTACGAGCAGTACTTC. It translates to CASSLKLNSYEQYF.

The V call is TRBV4-3, the J call TRBJ1-4; D ambiguous. Germline assignment: CDR1 LGHNA and CDR2 YSLEER. The CDR3 contains 15 residues. With 1 base removed from V and 0 bases from J, the gap between germline ends came to 6 bases. CDR3: CASSQVWATNEKLFF. As DNA, the CDR3 is TGCGCCAGCAGCCAAGTCTGGGCAACTAATGAAAAACTGTTTTTT.

This chain uses TRBV6-6 with TRBJ1-1; tentative D call: TRBD1 (6 bases). The germline V gene encodes CDR1 MNHNY and CDR2 SVGAGI (reference sequence). The V gene lost 2 bases and the J gene lost 8 bases, with 9 bases spanning the gap. The CDR3 consists of 12 residues. CDR3 DNA sequence: TGTGCCAGCAGTTACCCTCAGGGGGAAGCTTTCTTT. As protein: CASSYPQGEAFF.

This sequence joins TRBV19 and TRBJ1-6; maybe TRBD1 (6 bases). The CDR3 extends over 14 amino acids. Trimming took 6 bases from V and 5 from J, leaving 11 bases between them. Looked up from germline, CDR1 is LNHDA and CDR2 is SQIVND (reference sequence). CDR3 protein: CASREGVNNSPLHF. The CDR3 region has the DNA TGTGCCAGTAGAGAGGGGGTCAATAATTCACCCCTCCACTTT.

The gene calls are TRBV5-3 and TRBJ1-6, with 7 bases that match TRBD1. TRBV5-3 is flagged as an ORF with uncertain function. The CDR3 sequence is 17 residues long. J lost 11 bases, V lost 1 base, and 15 bases had no gene match. CDR3 amino acids: CARSLLQRGPIRTPLHF. CDR3 DNA: TGTGCCAGAAGCTTGCTTCAAAGGGGGCCTATTCGGACACCCCTCCACTTT.

The chain couples TRBV30 to TRBJ2-5; no definite D call. Germline loops: CDR1 GTSNPN, CDR2 SVGIG (reference sequence). Trimming removed 0 bases from V and 3 bases from J, with 11 bases in between. The CDR3 runs to 14 residues. CDR3 sequence reads: CAWSVYWTEETQYF. The CDR3 DNA reads as TGTGCCTGGAGTGTGTATTGGACCGAAGAGACCCAGTACTTC.

The rearrangement uses TRBV5-1 and TRBJ1-3, with D unclear. The CDR3 spans 13 residues. Germline V CDR1 and CDR2: SGHRS, YFSETQ. Trimming cost V 3 bases and J 8 bases, with 12 bases left between them. The DNA for the CDR3 is TGCGCCAGCAGCTCCCGACCCGGGGACACCATATATTTT. Encoded protein: CASSSRPGDTIYF.

The chain has TRBV6-5 and TRBJ2-5, with no clear D. Trimming took off 6 bases at V and 5 bases at J, with 7 bases between the two ends. Germline values: CDR1 MNHEY, CDR2 SVGAGI. The CDR3 is 11 residues long. The DNA for the CDR3 is TGTGCCAGCAGAAAAAAGGAGACCCAGTACTTC. Its translation: CASRKKETQYF.